The subject of this entry is one T cell receptor (beta chain). The target antigen is unknown. The ends were cut back, 1 base at V and 0 bases at J, with 7 bases in the middle. This CDR3 is 15 amino acids long. Germline CDR1 SGHTA, CDR2 FQGNSA. The data belong to a study of cytotoxic CD8 clonotypes in ibrutinib-treated CLL. Overall study context: Response samples were obtained once patients had received a median approximately 11 months of treatment, range 6 to 36.

Data came from immunoSEQ multiplex PCR; TCRdb stores just in-frame clones and leaves some out. This sample yields 100,000 to 150,000 clones, of which approximately 85% are seen a single time; roughly 2% belongs to the top ten. General study findings and limits: Clonality (at baseline) was higher than in age-matched healthy donors and tracked circulating CD8+ T-cell counts.

The specimen comprised PBMCs, sampled after 24 months of ibrutinib treatment. This clonotype was obtained from a human donor with chronic lymphocytic leukemia. The gene calls are TRBV7-2 and TRBJ1-3; the D is unclear. The CDR3: CASSLGLTSGNTIYF. The CDR3 DNA follows: TGTGCCAGCAGCTTAGGTCTGACCTCTGGAAACACCATATATTTT. The full variable domain, with the rest looked up from reference TRBV7-2 and TRBJ1-3, is GAGVSQSPSNKVTEKGKDVELRCDPISGHTALYWYRQSLGQGLEFLIYFQGNSAPDKSGLPSDRFSAERTGGSVSTLTIQRTQQEDSAVYLCASSLGLTSGNTIYFGEGSWLTVV.